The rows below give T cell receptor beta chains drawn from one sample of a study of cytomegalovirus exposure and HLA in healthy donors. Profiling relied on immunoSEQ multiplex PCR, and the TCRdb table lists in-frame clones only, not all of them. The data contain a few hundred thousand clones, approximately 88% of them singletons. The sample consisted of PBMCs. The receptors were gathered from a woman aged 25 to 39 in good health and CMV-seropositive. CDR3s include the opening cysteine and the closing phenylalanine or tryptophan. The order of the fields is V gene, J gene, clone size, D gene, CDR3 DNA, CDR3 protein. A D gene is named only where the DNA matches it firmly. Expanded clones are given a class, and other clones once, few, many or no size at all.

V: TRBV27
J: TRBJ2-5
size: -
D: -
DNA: TGTGCCAGCAGGACCCAAGGCGGTGAGACCCAGTACTTC
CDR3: CASRTQGGETQYF

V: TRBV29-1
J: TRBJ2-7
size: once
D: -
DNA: TGCAGCGTCGTTACGACCGGTTACGAGCAGTACTTC
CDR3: CSVVTTGYEQYF

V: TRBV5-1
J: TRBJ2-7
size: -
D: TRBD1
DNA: TGCGCCAGCAGCACAGCAGGGGGAGCCTACGAGCAGTACTTC
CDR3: CASSTAGGAYEQYF

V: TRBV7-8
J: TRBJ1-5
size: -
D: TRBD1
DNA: TGTGCCAGCAGCACGATACCGACAGGGGGCCAGCCCCAGCATTTT
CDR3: CASSTIPTGGQPQHF

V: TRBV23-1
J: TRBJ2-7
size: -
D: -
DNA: TGCGCCAGCAGTCAATCGACGGGAGAGCACGAGCAGTACTTC
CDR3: CASSQSTGEHEQYF

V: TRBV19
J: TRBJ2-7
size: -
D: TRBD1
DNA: TGTGCCAGTAGTGCGCCGGGACAGGGTGGCGAGCAGTACTTC
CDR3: CASSAPGQGGEQYF

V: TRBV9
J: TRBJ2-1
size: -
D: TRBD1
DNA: TGTGCCAGCAGCGCCCGGGACAGTGGGGCCTACAATGAGCAGTTCTTC
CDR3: CASSARDSGAYNEQFF

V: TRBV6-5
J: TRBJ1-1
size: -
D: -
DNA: TGTGCCAGCAGTTACTCTAGACACTTGAACACTGAAGCTTTCTTT
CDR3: CASSYSRHLNTEAFF

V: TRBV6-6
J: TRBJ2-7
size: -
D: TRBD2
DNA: TGTGCCAGCAGGGGACCCAGCGGGAGCCAAGGATACGAGCAGTACTTC
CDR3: CASRGPSGSQGYEQYF

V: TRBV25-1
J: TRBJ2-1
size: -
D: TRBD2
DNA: TGTGCCAGCATGAGCGGGAGATGGAATGAGCAGTTCTTC
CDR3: CASMSGRWNEQFF

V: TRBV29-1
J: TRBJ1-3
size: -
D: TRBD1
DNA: TGCAGCGTTCCCGGGACAGCTGGAAACACCATATATTTT
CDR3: CSVPGTAGNTIYF

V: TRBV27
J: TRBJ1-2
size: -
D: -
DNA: TGTGCCAGCAGTTTAAAGCAGGGAGGCTATGGCTACACCTTC
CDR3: CASSLKQGGYGYTF

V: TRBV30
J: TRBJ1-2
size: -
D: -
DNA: TGTGCCTGGATATCTTCCGTCCTCCGCAATGGCTACACCTTC
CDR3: CAWISSVLRNGYTF

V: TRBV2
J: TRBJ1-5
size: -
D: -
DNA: TGTGCCAGCACCCCCCTTGGGGGCAATCAGCCCCAGCATTTT
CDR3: CASTPLGGNQPQHF

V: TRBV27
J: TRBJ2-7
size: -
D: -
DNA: TGTGCCAGCAGCTTTTTCTCGGACACGCTCTACGAGCAGTACTTC
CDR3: CASSFFSDTLYEQYF

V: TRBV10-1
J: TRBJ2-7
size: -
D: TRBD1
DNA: TGCGCCAGCAGTGAGGCAGGGGGCAACGAGCAGTACTTC
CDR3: CASSEAGGNEQYF

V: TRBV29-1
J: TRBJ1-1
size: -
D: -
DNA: TGCAGCGTCGGGGGGATGAACACTGAAGCTTTCTTT
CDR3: CSVGGMNTEAFF

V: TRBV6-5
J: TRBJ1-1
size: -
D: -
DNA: TGTGCCAGCAATCCGGGGGGTCCAGGGGTCACTGAAGCTTTCTTT
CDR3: CASNPGGPGVTEAFF

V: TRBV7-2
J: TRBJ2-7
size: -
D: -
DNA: TGTGCCAGCAGCCTAAATTACGAGCAGTACTTC
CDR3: CASSLNYEQYF

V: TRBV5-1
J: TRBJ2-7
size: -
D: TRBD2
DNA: TGCGCCAGCAGCTTGAGGGTCGGGGCTAGCGGAATAACCTACGAGCAGTACTTC
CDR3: CASSLRVGASGITYEQYF

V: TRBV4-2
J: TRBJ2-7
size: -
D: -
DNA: TGTGCCAGCAGCCAAGCCGGCGGAAACTCCTACGAGCAGTACTTC
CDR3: CASSQAGGNSYEQYF

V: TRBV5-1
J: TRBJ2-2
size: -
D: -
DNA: TGCGCCAGCAGCTGGCAGGTTCCCGGGGAGCTGTTTTTT
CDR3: CASSWQVPGELFF

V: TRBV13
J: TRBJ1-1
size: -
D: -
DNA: TGTGCCAGCAGCTTGGAACCGCGGTCGAACACTGAAGCTTTCTTT
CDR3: CASSLEPRSNTEAFF

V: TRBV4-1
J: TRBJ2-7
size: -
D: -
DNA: TGCGCCAGCAGCCCCCGCGTTTTATCCTACGAGCAGTACTTC
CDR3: CASSPRVLSYEQYF

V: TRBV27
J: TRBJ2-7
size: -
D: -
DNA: TGTGCCAGCAGTTGGGGGGCCTCCTACGAGCAGTACTTC
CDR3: CASSWGASYEQYF

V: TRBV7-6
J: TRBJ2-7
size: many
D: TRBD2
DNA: TGTGCCAGCAGCCCGGGACTAGCGGGAGGGCCCGAGCAGTACTTC
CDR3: CASSPGLAGGPEQYF

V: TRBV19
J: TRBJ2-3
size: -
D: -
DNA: TGTGCCAGTAGTATGGAGCGGGCTCCAGATACGCAGTATTTT
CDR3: CASSMERAPDTQYF

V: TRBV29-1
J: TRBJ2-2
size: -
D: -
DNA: TGCAGCGTTTGCTCTCTCAGGAGCGGGGAGCTGTTTTTT
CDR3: CSVCSLRSGELFF

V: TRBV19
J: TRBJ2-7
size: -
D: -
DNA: TGTGCCAGTAGTGTGACATGGGCCTCCTACGAGCAGTACTTC
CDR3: CASSVTWASYEQYF

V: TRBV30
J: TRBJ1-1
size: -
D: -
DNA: TGTGCCTGGAGTGTACAAGGGGGGAAACTAACTGAAGCTTTCTTT
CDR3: CAWSVQGGKLTEAFF

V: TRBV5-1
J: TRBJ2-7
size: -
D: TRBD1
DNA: TGCGCCAGCAGCTTGTTGGACAGGGAGGTCTACGAGCAGTACTTC
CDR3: CASSLLDREVYEQYF

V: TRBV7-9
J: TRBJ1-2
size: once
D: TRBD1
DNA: TGTGCCAGCAGCTTATTGACAGGGATTTATGGCTACACCTTC
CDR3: CASSLLTGIYGYTF

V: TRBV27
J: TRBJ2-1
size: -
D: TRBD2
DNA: TGTGCCAGCAGGTCGGGACTAGGTGCCTACAATGAGCAGTTCTTC
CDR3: CASRSGLGAYNEQFF

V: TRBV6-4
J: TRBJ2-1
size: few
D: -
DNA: TGTGCCAGCAGTTCCGCTAGTAACAATGAGCAGTTCTTC
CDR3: CASSSASNNEQFF

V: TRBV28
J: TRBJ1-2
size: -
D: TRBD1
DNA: TGTGCCAGCAGTCTCTCCGGGACAGGGACCTATGGCTACACCTTC
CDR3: CASSLSGTGTYGYTF

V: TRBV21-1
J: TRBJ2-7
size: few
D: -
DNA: TGTGCCAGAGCCGAAGCGGAAGACTCCTACGAGCAGTACTTC
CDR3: CARAEAEDSYEQYF

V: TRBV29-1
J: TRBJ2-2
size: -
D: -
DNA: TGCAGCGTTTACACGGGGGAGCTGTTTTTT
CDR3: CSVYTGELFF

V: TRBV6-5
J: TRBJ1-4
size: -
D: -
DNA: TGTGCCAGCAGTCCGACAGCCGGTCGAGAAAAACTGTTTTTT
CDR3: CASSPTAGREKLFF

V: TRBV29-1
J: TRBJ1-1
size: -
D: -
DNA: TGCAGCGTTGAGGTCTCCACAGACGTTGGGAGGAACACTGAAGCTTTCTTT
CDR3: CSVEVSTDVGRNTEAFF

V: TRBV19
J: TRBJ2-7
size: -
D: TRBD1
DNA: TGTGCCAGTAGTGCAGGGGGATACGAGCAGTACTTC
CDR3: CASSAGGYEQYF

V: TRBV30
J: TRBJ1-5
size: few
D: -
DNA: TGTGCCTGGAGTGTTGGTCCAGGTCAGCCCCAGCATTTT
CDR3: CAWSVGPGQPQHF

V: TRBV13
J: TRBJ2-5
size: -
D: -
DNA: TGTGCCAGCAGCGACGACAGGAGAGGGGAGACCCAGTACTTC
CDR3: CASSDDRRGETQYF

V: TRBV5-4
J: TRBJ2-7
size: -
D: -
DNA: TGTGCCAGCAGCTTGGTCGACAGAACCTACGAGCAGTACTTC
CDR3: CASSLVDRTYEQYF

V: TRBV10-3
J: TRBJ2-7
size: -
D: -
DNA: TGTGCCATCGGAATATACGAGCAGTACTTC
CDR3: CAIGIYEQYF

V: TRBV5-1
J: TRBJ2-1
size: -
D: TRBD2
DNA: TGCGCCAGCAGTCCCGGGACTAGCGGGAGTAATGAGCAGTTCTTC
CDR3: CASSPGTSGSNEQFF

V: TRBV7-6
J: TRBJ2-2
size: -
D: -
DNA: TGTGCCAGCAGCTTACAGTCCGTGTCGAACACCGGGGAGCTGTTTTTT
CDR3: CASSLQSVSNTGELFF

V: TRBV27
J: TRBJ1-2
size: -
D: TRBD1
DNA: TGTGCCAGCAGCCCTCGGGGGGCAGGGGGGATCTATGGCTACACCTTC
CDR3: CASSPRGAGGIYGYTF

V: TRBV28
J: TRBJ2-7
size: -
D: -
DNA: TGTGCCAGCAGTTTAGGCCCTGGGCCGGGCGAGCAGTACTTC
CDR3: CASSLGPGPGEQYF

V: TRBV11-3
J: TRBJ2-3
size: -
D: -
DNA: TGTGCCAGCAGCCCGCGGGACTCCACAGATACGCAGTATTTT
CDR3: CASSPRDSTDTQYF

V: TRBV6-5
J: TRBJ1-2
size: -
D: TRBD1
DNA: TGTGCCAGCACCCAAACTCGGGACAGGGGGCATGGCTACACCTTC
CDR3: CASTQTRDRGHGYTF

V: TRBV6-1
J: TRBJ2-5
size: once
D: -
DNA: TGTGCCAGCAGTGAGGTTGGGGGACGAGAGACCCAGTACTTC
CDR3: CASSEVGGRETQYF

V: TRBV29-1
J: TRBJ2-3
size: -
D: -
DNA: TGCAGCGTTGACGCAGGGGCCGGCACAGATACGCAGTATTTT
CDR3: CSVDAGAGTDTQYF

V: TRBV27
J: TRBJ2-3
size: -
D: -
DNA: TGTGCCAGCAGGAAAAAGGGTGGGGAAAACACAGATACGCAGTATTTT
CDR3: CASRKKGGENTDTQYF

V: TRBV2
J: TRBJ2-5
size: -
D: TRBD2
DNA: TGTGCCAGCAGCCAACTAGCGGGGGGGGAGACCCAGTACTTC
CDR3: CASSQLAGGETQYF

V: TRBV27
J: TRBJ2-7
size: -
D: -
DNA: TGTGCCAGCGGGATGGGCCAGGCTAACGAGCAGTACTTC
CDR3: CASGMGQANEQYF

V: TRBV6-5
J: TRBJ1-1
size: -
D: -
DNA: TGTGCCAGCAGAACGACTCTGAACACTGAAGCTTTCTTT
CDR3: CASRTTLNTEAFF

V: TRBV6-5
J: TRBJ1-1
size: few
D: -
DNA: TGTGCCGCTAGAGGCGGAGGGTTCCCTGAAGCTTTCTTT
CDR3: CAARGGGFPEAFF

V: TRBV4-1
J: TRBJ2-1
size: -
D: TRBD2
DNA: TGCGCCAGCAGCCCTTTAGCGGGAACTTACAATGAGCAGTTCTTC
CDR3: CASSPLAGTYNEQFF

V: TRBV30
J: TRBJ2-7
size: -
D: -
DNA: TGTGCCTGGAGTGGGCCCGGGATCTTCAGCTCCTACGAGCAGTACTTC
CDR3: CAWSGPGIFSSYEQYF

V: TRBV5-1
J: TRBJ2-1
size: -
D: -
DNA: TGCGCCAGCAGCTTGGGCCCTAGCTCCTACAATGAGCAGTTCTTC
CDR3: CASSLGPSSYNEQFF